The 15 T cell receptor beta chains below were found in one sample sequenced in a study of stem cell transplantation in POMP-related autoinflammatory disease. The repertoire was sequenced with immunoSEQ multiplex PCR; TCRdb's copy has only in-frame clones and lacks some. The sample carries about 1,300 clones, 83% recorded once. Sample: CD4+ follicular helper T cells (Tfh) from PBMCs, taken before stem cell transplantation. Every receptor here comes from a human donor with POMP-related autoinflammation and immune dysregulation (PRAID).

The chain carries TRBV9 and TRBJ2-5; D is undetermined. CDR3 length: 14 residues. Germline-derived CDR1 and CDR2 are SGDLS and YYNGEE. Trimming left V 0 bases short and J 7 bases short, with 13 bases between. This CDR3 is CASSVDSTRPTQYF. As DNA, the CDR3 is TGTGCCAGCAGCGTAGATAGTACGAGGCCGACCCAGTACTTC.

The chain combines TRBV7-8 with TRBJ2-7; 8 bases match TRBD1. The CDR3 contains 14 residues. The V and J ends lost 2 bases and 3 bases, in that order; junction bases with no gene match: 3. Germline CDR1 is SGHVS and CDR2 is FQNEAQ. The CDR3 here is CASSLNRGDYEQYF. The CDR3, as DNA: TGTGCCAGCAGCTTAAACAGGGGGGACTACGAGCAGTACTTC.

V and J are TRBV7-2 and TRBJ1-2; D is possibly TRBD1 (6 bases). This CDR3 region has 13 residues. Germline V CDR1 and CDR2: SGHTA, FQGNSA. The V end lost 6 bases, the J end lost 3 bases, and 11 bases lay between the germline ends. The CDR3 region is CASRADSYYGYTF. As DNA, the CDR3 is TGTGCCAGCAGGGCGGACAGTTACTATGGCTACACCTTC.

This rearrangement joins TRBV7-2 to TRBJ2-3, with 9 nucleotides matching TRBD1. Germline V CDR1 and CDR2: SGHTA, FQGNSA. With 1 base clipped from V and 3 bases from J, the junction kept 2 bases outside the gene matches. The CDR3 has 15 amino acids. CDR3 sequence (DNA): TGTGCCAGCAGCTTAGGGGGACAGGGAACAGATACGCAGTATTTT. Protein: CASSLGGQGTDTQYF.

The rearrangement joins TRBV28 to TRBJ2-2; D not resolved. The CDR3 is 13 amino acids. Germline V lookup: CDR1 MDHEN, CDR2 SYDVKM. The germline V and J ends were trimmed by 7 bases and 4 bases, with 10 bases remaining between them. This CDR3 reads CASTNLGTGELFF. CDR3 in DNA: TGTGCCAGCACCAATCTGGGCACCGGGGAGCTGTTTTTT.

The rearrangement uses TRBV2 and TRBJ1-1; D is undetermined. V was shortened by 3 bases and J by 0 bases, with 11 bases between the two germline ends. Germline V lookup: CDR1 SNHLY, CDR2 FYNNEI. This CDR3 is built from 15 residues. The CDR3 reads CASSDFSVMNTEAFF. The DNA for the CDR3 is TGTGCCAGCAGTGATTTCAGTGTAATGAACACTGAAGCTTTCTTT.

The CDR3 spells CASGTNTGELFF. The CDR3 DNA sequence: TGTGCCAGTGGAACGAACACCGGGGAGCTGTTTTTT. The genes are TRBV9 and TRBJ2-2; D unresolved. CDR1 and CDR2 (germline): SGDLS, YYNGEE. The V end lost 8 bases, the J end lost 0 bases, and 5 bases lay between the germline ends. This CDR3 has 12 residues.

This rearrangement joins TRBV15 to TRBJ1-5, with TRBD1 identical over 8 bases. After removal of 0 bases from V and 5 bases from J, the junction contained 3 bases not matched to a gene. Germline lookup yields CDR1 LNHNV and CDR2 YYDKDF (reference sequence). The CDR3 totals 15 residues. The CDR3 DNA sequence: TGTGCCACCAGCAGAGATCACAGGGGGGATCAGCCCCAGCATTTT. Encoded protein: CATSRDHRGDQPQHF.

The chain is built from TRBV5-6 and TRBJ2-5, with D perhaps TRBD1 or TRBD2 (5 bases each). V was clipped by 0 bases and J by 2 bases, with 11 bases between them. CDR3 length: 15 amino acids. CDR1 and CDR2 from the germline V gene are SGHDT and YYEEEE. In nucleotides, the CDR3 is TGTGCCAGCAGCTTGGCCTTTGGGGGACAAGAGACCCAGTACTTC. Translating gives CASSLAFGGQETQYF.

The chain joins TRBV6-1 to TRBJ2-5; 9 nucleotides match TRBD1. V trimming: 4 bases; J trimming: 1 base; junction bases outside the gene matches: 7. Germline loops: CDR1 MNHNS, CDR2 SASEGT. The CDR3 totals 16 residues. CDR3 region: CASSATGTGFQETQYF. DNA for the CDR3: TGTGCCAGCAGTGCGACCGGGACAGGGTTCCAAGAGACCCAGTACTTC.

This sequence joins TRBV5-6 and TRBJ2-5; D perhaps matches TRBD1 (5 bases). The DNA end favors TRBJ2-7, so the J call may be wrong. The germline gives CDR1 SGHDT, CDR2 YYEEEE. The CDR3 has 15 amino acids. The CDR3 nucleotides read TGTGCCAGCAGCCCCCAGGGAAGATCTATCTACGAGCAGTACTTC. Translating gives CASSPQGRSIYEQYF.

This clone occurred a few times. V gene TRBV4-1 combines with J gene TRBJ1-2, with 7 bases that match TRBD1. The CDR3 loop spans 16 amino acids. J lost 5 bases, V lost 0 bases, and 9 bases had no gene match. Germline V gene sequence: CDR1 MGHRA, CDR2 YSYEKL. The CDR3 DNA sequence: TGCGCCAGCAGCCAAGATCCGGGGGACAGTATGTATGGCTACACCTTC. This gives the protein CASSQDPGDSMYGYTF.

This clone was observed a handful of times. The chain combines TRBV7-9 with TRBJ1-1; D might be TRBD1 (5 bases). V lost 1 base and J 4 bases, leaving 13 bases between the germline ends. Germline V gene lookup returns CDR1 SEHNR and CDR2 FQNEAQ (reference sequence). The CDR3 contains 15 residues. DNA for the CDR3: TGTGCCAGCAGCTTAGGCGGTCAGGGAGGCACTGAAGCTTTCTTT. Protein sequence: CASSLGGQGGTEAFF.

The rearrangement joins TRBV2 to TRBJ1-4; 8 bases are shared with TRBD1. The CDR3 length is 15 residues. The germline V gene encodes CDR1 SNHLY and CDR2 FYNNEI. J lost 8 bases, V lost 6 bases, and 11 bases had no gene match. The CDR3 loop is CASRENRGGNEKLFF. The DNA of the CDR3 is TGTGCCAGCAGGGAAAACAGGGGGGGTAACGAAAAACTGTTTTTT.

The V call is TRBV18, the J call TRBJ2-1; D gene uncertain. The CDR3 totals 11 residues. V was trimmed by 4 bases and J by 7 bases, leaving 5 bases between them. CDR1 is KGHSH and CDR2 is LQKENI in the germline V gene. CDR3 region: CASSLENEQFF. CDR3 in DNA: TGTGCCAGCTCACTAGAAAATGAGCAGTTCTTC.